This paragraph covers one TCR beta chain sequence. Its antigen has not been determined. Base qualities are missing; no much larger clone stands one base away. The method was the immunoSEQ multiplex PCR assay. For the multiplex PCR, a mixture combining 60 forward primers for TCR Vbeta segments and 13 reverse primers for TCR Jbeta segments was used. A multiplex PCR assay on genomic DNA amplified the CDR3 region of rearranged TCR beta genes. The amplified TCR beta libraries were sequenced on the Illumina HiSeq System as 87-base-pair reads. The paper's processing steps were these. In a later analysis, roughly 80 million unique TCR beta chains were counted across the 690 or so repertoires, and roughly 10 million of these chains were shared by at least two donors. A nearest-neighbor algorithm error-corrected the raw reads and collapsed the reads into unique sequences, merging closely related sequences to remove PCR and sequencing errors. Alignment of CDR3 sequences to IMGT reference sequences was used to assign V, D and J gene segments. Each retained sequence needed at least a six-nucleotide match to both a V gene segment and a J gene segment. A rearrangement counted as productive if the CDR3 had no stop codons and remained in frame with V and J, and every other rearrangement counted as non-productive. CDR3 was defined according to IMGT convention as the region running from the second conserved V-encoded cysteine to the conserved J-encoded phenylalanine. The earlier analysis of about 610 of the donors excluded any sequence lacking an unambiguous match to a single V gene segment. In an earlier analysis of 450 to 700 of the donors, V segments were called functional above 56.7% productive rearrangements and were called segregating when the between-donor standard deviation exceeded 5%. A statistical classification framework was developed to diagnose cytomegalovirus status using the catalog of TCR beta chain sequences. V and J gene assignment, in a later analysis, came from comparing TCR nucleotide sequences with IMGT/GENE-DB human TR gene sequences. In a later analysis, CDR3 sequences and most-parsimonious VDJ recombination scenarios were assigned using the TCRdist pipeline. In a later analysis, each TCR beta chain was defined by its CDR3 amino acid sequence together with its V-gene family, and reads without a unique V-gene family were excluded. To address suspected cross-contamination and a sequencing artifact, a later analysis removed 592 highly shared, low-generation-probability nucleotide sequences. In a later analysis, a clonal expansion index for each public chain was calculated from normalized within-repertoire ranks of inferred template counts. In a later analysis, generation probabilities were computed with a VDJ recombination model fitted to out-of-frame rearrangements, and the resulting probabilities were checked against IGoR. Hypergeometric tests were used in a later analysis to score TCR-TCR, TCR-HLA and TCR-CMV co-occurrence, with a repertoire-size bias correction applied to the TCR pairs. In a later analysis, false discovery rates were estimated by permuting HLA or CMV assignments 20 times. A later analysis grouped co-occurring TCRs with DBSCAN, adding TCRdist sequence similarity when clustering within HLA-allele-positive subsets. For co-occurrence clustering, repertoires with fewer than 30,000 or more than 120,000 public chains were excluded, along with four to six repertoires with anomalous nucleotide sharing. Entries here come from immuneACCESS through TCRdb and include only in-frame sequences with V and J called. Some clones fail to appear in such tables; in the studies checked, an unresolved V gene covers under half of the shortfall, and the cause of the remainder is unknown. The V and J calls and clone size were taken over from that table, and D and trimming were inferred from the DNA. This sample lists 100,000 or so clones; 74% were detected once. About 2.6% of the sample is taken by the ten largest.

The cohort was made up of 666 healthy bone marrow donors. Cohort members were all nominally healthy when sampled, although unrecorded immune exposures were likely present. The donor was CMV seropositive and belonged to the group of 270 or so seropositive cohort members. A peripheral blood sample was collected from each donor, and TCR beta sequencing was performed on peripheral blood mononuclear cells. Genomic DNA extraction from the blood cell samples was performed with the Qiagen DNeasy Blood Extraction Kit. CDR1 and CDR2 (ENHRY, SYGVKD) derive from the germline V gene. The CDR3 holds 15 amino acids from the cysteine to the phenylalanine. Only the CDR3 portion is preserved as DNA: 45 bases, with reading frame beginning at the first base. Compared with germline, V lacks 0 bases and J lacks 2 bases; bases without a gene match: 2. The data stem from a study of cytomegalovirus exposure and HLA in healthy donors (dated by TCRdb to 2015 to 2018). The study in broad terms: In an earlier analysis of 550 to 750 of the donors, under 300 Gb of sequence data and 95 million to 130 million unique TCR beta sequences from 180 million or so T cells were reported. An early release that covered approximately 600 HLA-typed donors contained about 300 gigabases of sequencing data and about 93 million unique TCR sequences. Of the 398 genotyped donors, less than 90% were placed in the genetic ancestry cluster associated with self-reported Caucasian donors. The study aimed to test whether cataloging public T cell receptors could reveal signatures of past pathogen exposure. The study used immunosequencing to profile the T cell repertoires of several hundred subjects and linked those repertoires to cytomegalovirus serostatus. Besides the first cohort of 666 subjects, a separate validation cohort made up of around 120 different subjects was used. High-throughput TCR immunosequencing, statistical association of individual TCRs with disease status, and machine learning were combined to predict cytomegalovirus infection status. To study patterns of TCR occurrence, a later analysis re-analyzed previously published TCR beta repertoires from several hundred donors and added high-resolution HLA genotyping. The later analysis used no new phenotypic data to find candidate immune exposures, relying instead on TCR beta sequences and their occurrence across donors. An earlier analysis of around 580 of the donors used high-throughput TCR beta sequencing to judge whether each TCR beta V gene segment behaved as functional or pseudogenic. Donor age, sex, ethnicity and CMV serostatus were compiled together with the repertoire data. Genome-wide SNP genotypes for about 55% of the roughly 670 donors were used in a later genetic analysis, which treated that subset as a discovery cohort. Every discovery cohort repertoire had been produced on one sequencing platform. Class I and class II HLA loci were covered by the typing at four-digit resolution. The number of donors typed differed by locus, with roughly 629-640 for A, B, C, DRB1 and DQB1, roughly 520 for DQA1, about 610 for DPA1, and 472 for DPB1. Because of strong linkage in the cohort, roughly five DR-DQ haplotypes were treated as single units for association and clustering. Across about 380 genotyped donors of the cohort, an average of about 240,000 unique TCR beta nucleotide sequences per donor were sequenced, and roughly a sixth of those sequences were non-productive.

Broad study findings and their caveats: Compared with equally common non-associated chains, HLA-associated TCR beta chains in a later analysis were more clonally expanded and had lower generation probabilities. A cluster of highly shared sequence variants was judged likely to represent a technical artifact of the sequencing pipeline. Correlated functional status among segregating V segments might be attributable to linkage disequilibrium, but an unknown experimental factor could not be ruled out. In vitro tests confirmed that a few of the cytomegalovirus-associated TCR beta chains recognize cytomegalovirus antigens. Presence/absence analyses assumed roughly uniform sequencing depth across donors, an assumption that may not hold. Most CMV-associated TCR beta chains appeared to be HLA-restricted in a later analysis, and the HLA associations seemed to be driven largely by CMV exposure. Several of the top co-occurrence clusters appeared to be linked to parvovirus B19, influenza, CMV and Epstein-Barr virus, according to a later analysis. Because HLA typing was unavailable for some donors at each locus, only the typed subset was used in association tests. CMV serostatus was the only immune exposure information available for the cohort. According to a later analysis, TCR association rates differed among HLA loci, with DRB1 alleles showing the most associated TCRs and HLA-C alleles showing the fewest. Only TCR beta chains were sequenced in this cohort, and the absence of alpha or paired-chain data limited detectable features. The authors suggested that the approach could potentially be generalized to other disease states and immunological phenotypes. An association between a missense DCLRE1C variant and V-gene and J-gene trimming of TCR beta chains was found in a later genetic analysis and replicated in an independent cohort. Most TCR sequences were seen in very few donors, while some public TCRs were found in many individuals. The classifier was reported to diagnose cytomegalovirus status with high specificity and sensitivity in both the original cohort and the validation cohort. An earlier analysis of approximately 600 of the donors showed that most TCR beta V segments appeared in productive rearrangements either about 87% or about 30% of the time, which broadly matched IMGT annotations. Assigning TCR associations to individual alleles was difficult when HLA alleles, especially DR and DQ, strongly co-occurred. A further reported finding was that TCR beta sequences accurately predicted the HLA-A and HLA-B alleles for most subjects in the first cohort. The 87-base-pair reads could not distinguish some IMGT-functional V segments, including TRBV6-2 and TRBV6-3, so those segments were excluded. A total of roughly 160 TCR beta chains were listed by the study as associated with cytomegalovirus. Around 16 rarely observed V segments, including chromosome 9 orphons, were excluded from the earlier analysis of some 590 of the donors because counts were too low. At a false discovery rate of 0.05, a later analysis linked approximately 18,000 TCR beta sequences to specific HLA alleles. In a later genetic analysis, fewer N-insertions in productive TCRs were reported among donors in an Asian-associated ancestry cluster than the approximately 710-donor mean.

The rearrangement combines TRBV10-3 with TRBJ2-5, with 8 bases aligning to TRBD1. The sequenced sample consisted of PBMCs. This TCR derives from a man aged 45 to 65 in good health and CMV-seropositive. CDR3 sequence: CAISESTGVQETQYF. The DNA is TGTGCCATCAGTGAGTCGACAGGGGTTCAAGAGACCCAGTACTTC.